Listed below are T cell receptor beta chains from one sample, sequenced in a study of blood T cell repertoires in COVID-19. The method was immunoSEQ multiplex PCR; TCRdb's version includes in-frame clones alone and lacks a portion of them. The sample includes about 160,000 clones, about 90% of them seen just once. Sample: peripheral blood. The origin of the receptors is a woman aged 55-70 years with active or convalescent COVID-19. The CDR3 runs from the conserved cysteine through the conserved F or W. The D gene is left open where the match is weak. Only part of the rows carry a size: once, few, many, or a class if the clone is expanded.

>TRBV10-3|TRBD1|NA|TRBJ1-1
TGTGCCATCAGTGAGTCGGGACAGGCCCATGAAGCTTTCTTT
CAISESGQAHEAFF
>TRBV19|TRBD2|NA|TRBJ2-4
TGTGCCACCAGGACTAGCGGGGGGGCCGGCATTCAGTACTTC
CATRTSGGAGIQYF
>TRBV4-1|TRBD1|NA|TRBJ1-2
TGCGCCAGCAGCCAAGATTCTGAGGGACAGGGGGCCCCCTCTCGGGACTACACCTTC
CASSQDSEGQGAPSRDYTF
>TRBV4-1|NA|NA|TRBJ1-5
TGCGCCAGCAGCCCGTTTATGAGCGAAGGAGCCCAGCCCCAGCATTTT
CASSPFMSEGAQPQHF
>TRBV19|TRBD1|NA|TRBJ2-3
TGTGCCAGTAGTAGGGGACAGGACCTCACAGATACGCAGTATTTT
CASSRGQDLTDTQYF
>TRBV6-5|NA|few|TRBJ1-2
TGTGCCAGCAGACCCACAGGGTATGGCTACACCTTC
CASRPTGYGYTF
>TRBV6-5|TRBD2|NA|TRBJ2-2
TGTGCCAGTTCGGGACTAGCGGGGTACACCGGGGAGCTGTTTTTT
CASSGLAGYTGELFF
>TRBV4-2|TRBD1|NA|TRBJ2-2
TGTGCCAGCAGTCCCGGGACAGCGAACACCGGGGAGCTGTTTTTT
CASSPGTANTGELFF
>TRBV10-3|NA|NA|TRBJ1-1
TGTGCCATCAGTGTGGCAGGCCGTGAAGCTTTCTTT
CAISVAGREAFF
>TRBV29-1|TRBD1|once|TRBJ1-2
TGCAGCACTTGGACAGGCTTGGGCTATGGCTACACCTTC
CSTWTGLGYGYTF
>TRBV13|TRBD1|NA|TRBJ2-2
TGTGCCAGCAGCTTAGGATTAACACAGGGACAGGCTAACACCGGGGAGCTGTTTTTT
CASSLGLTQGQANTGELFF
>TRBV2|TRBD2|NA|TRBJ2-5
TGTGCCAGCAGTGGGACTAGTCAAGAGACCCAGTACTTC
CASSGTSQETQYF
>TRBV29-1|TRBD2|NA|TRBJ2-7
TGCAGCGTTGAGTCGGGGACTAGCGCCTACGAGCAGTACTTC
CSVESGTSAYEQYF
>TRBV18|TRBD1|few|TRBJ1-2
TGTGCCAGCTCACCCCGGGACAGGGTTAACTATGGCTACACCTTC
CASSPRDRVNYGYTF
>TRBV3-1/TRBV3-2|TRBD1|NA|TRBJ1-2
TGTGCCAGCCAAAGCGGACAGGACCTCTATGGCTACACCTTC
CASQSGQDLYGYTF
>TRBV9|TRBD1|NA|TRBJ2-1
TGTGCCAGCAGCCCACGCCGGACAGGGGCCGATGAGCAGTTCTTC
CASSPRRTGADEQFF
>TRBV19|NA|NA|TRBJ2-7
TGTGCCAGTAGTATGGGGCAGGGCTGGGATTCCGAGCAGTACTTC
CASSMGQGWDSEQYF
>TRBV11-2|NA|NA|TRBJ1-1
TGTGCCAGCAGCCCCGGTGGTTGGTCTGAAGCTTTCTTT
CASSPGGWSEAFF
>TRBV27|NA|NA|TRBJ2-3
TGTGCCAGCAGTTTTAGCGCATCCTACACAGATACGCAGTATTTT
CASSFSASYTDTQYF
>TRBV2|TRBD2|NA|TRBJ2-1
TGTGCCAGCAGTGAAAGTAGCGGGGGGGCCGGCGAGCAGTTCTTC
CASSESSGGAGEQFF
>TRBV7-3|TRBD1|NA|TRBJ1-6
TGTGCCAGCAGTCTCGGCGACAGGGCGAATTCACCCCTCCACTTT
CASSLGDRANSPLHF
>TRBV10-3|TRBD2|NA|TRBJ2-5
TGTGCCATCAGTGAGTCGCGGGGGGAAGAGACCCAGTACTTC
CAISESRGEETQYF
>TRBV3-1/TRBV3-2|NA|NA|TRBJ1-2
TGTGCCAGCAGCCAAGAGGGGACATTAAACTATGGCTACACCTTC
CASSQEGTLNYGYTF
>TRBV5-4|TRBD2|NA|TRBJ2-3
TGTGCCAGCAGCCGAGCGGGGGGGGTAGATACGCAGTATTTT
CASSRAGGVDTQYF
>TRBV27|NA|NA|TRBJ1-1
TGTGCCAGCAGTTTCCCCGCCAGGGGTATGAACACTGAAGCTTTCTTT
CASSFPARGMNTEAFF
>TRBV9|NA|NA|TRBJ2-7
TGTGCCAGCAGCGTAGCTACGGGGTACGAGCAGTACTTC
CASSVATGYEQYF
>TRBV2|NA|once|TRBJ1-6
TGTGCCAGCAAAGCGGATTCTAATTCACCCCTCCACTTT
CASKADSNSPLHF
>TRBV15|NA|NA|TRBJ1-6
TGTGCCACCAGCAGAGATATGGCCAGGAAAAATAATTCACCCCTCCACTTT
CATSRDMARKNNSPLHF
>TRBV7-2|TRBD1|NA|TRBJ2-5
TGTGCCAGCAGCCGCCTCCTGGGACAGGGGAGCGTGATAGTGACCCAGTACTTC
CASSRLLGQGSVIVTQYF
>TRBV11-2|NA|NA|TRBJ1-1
TGTGCCAGCAGCTTCGCGATAGAAGCTTTCTTT
CASSFAIEAFF
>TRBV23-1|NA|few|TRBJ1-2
TGCGCCAGCAGTCAGCGGGACGGGGGGTATGGCTACACCTTC
CASSQRDGGYGYTF
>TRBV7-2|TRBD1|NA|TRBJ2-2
TGTGCCAGCAGTTACAGGGGGCTGAACACCGGGGAGCTGTTTTTT
CASSYRGLNTGELFF
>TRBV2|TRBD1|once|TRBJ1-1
TGTGCCTTAACAGGGGGCACGAACACTGAAGCTTTCTTT
CALTGGTNTEAFF
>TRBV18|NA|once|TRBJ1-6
TGTGCCAGCTCACGCCCTAACAGCAACTATAATTCACCCCTCCACTTT
CASSRPNSNYNSPLHF
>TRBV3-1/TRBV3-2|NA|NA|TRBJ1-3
TGTGCCAGCAGCGCCACGGGGGCTGGAAACACCATATATTTT
CASSATGAGNTIYF
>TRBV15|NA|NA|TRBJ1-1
TGTGCCACCAGCAGAGATGCAGTGAACACTGAAGCTTTCTTT
CATSRDAVNTEAFF
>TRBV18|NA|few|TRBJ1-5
TGTGCCAGCTCACCGGGAGACAATCAGCCCCAGCATTTT
CASSPGDNQPQHF
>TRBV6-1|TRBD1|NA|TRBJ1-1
TGTGCCAGCACCTTCACAGGGGGCACTGAAGCTTTCTTT
CASTFTGGTEAFF
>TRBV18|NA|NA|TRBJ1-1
TGTGCCAGCTCCCTTAACGGGGACACTGAAGCTTTCTTT
CASSLNGDTEAFF
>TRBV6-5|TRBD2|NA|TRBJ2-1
TGTGCCAGCAGAGGACTAGCGGGAGGGGGTGGGATCTTC
CASRGLAGGGGIF
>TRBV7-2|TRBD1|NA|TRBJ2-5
TGTGCCAGCAGCTTGGCAGGGACAGGGTCAGAGACCCAGTACTTC
CASSLAGTGSETQYF
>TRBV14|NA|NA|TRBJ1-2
TGTGCCAGCAGCCAAGGACCAGGACTCCATGGCTACACCTTC
CASSQGPGLHGYTF
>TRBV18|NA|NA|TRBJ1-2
TGTGCCAGCTCACCACCGCTAACCCTCAGGGATCCCCCCCTCACCTTC
CASSPPLTLRDPPLTF
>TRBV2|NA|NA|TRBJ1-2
TGTGCCAGCAGTGAAGAACCGGGTGGGTATGGCTACACCTTC
CASSEEPGGYGYTF
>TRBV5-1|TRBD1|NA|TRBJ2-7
TGCGCCAGCAGCTTGGGCAAGACAGGGGTCGCCTACGAGCAGTACTTC
CASSLGKTGVAYEQYF
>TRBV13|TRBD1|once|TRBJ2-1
TGTGCCAGCAGCCCCCAGGACAGGAAATACAATGAGCAGTTCTTC
CASSPQDRKYNEQFF
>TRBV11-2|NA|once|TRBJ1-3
TGTGCCAGCAGCTCCCCGGGAGGGGCTGGAAACACCATATATTTT
CASSSPGGAGNTIYF
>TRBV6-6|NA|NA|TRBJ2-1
TGTGCCAGCAGTGACAGGAATGAGCAGTTCTTC
CASSDRNEQFF
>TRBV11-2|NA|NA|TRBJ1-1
TGTGCCAGCAGCTTAAGGTCAGGGATGGGGACTGAAGCTTTCTTT
CASSLRSGMGTEAFF
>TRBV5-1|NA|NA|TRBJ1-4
TGCGCCAGCAGCTTGGCCTGGGACATAGGTGAAAAACTGTTTTTT
CASSLAWDIGEKLFF
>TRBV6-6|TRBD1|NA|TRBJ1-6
TGCACCGCCGGGGGGGACAGAGGAAATTCACCCCTCCACTTT
CTAGGDRGNSPLHF
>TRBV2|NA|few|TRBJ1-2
TGTGCCAGCATTTGGGACATCCTATATGGAAGCTACACCTTC
CASIWDILYGSYTF
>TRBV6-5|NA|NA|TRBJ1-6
TGTGCCAGCAGTATCTCGAGCTCCTATAATTCACCCCTCCACTTT
CASSISSSYNSPLHF
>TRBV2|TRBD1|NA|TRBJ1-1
TGTGCCACCCCGGACAGGACATGGGATGAAGCTTTCTTT
CATPDRTWDEAFF
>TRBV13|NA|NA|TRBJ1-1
TGTGCCAGCATGTGGGGGGTCCTCATGAACACTGAAGCTTTCTTT
CASMWGVLMNTEAFF
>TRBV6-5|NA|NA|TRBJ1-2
TGTGCCAGCAGTTACTTGGCGGGGTTTGACGGCTACACCTTC
CASSYLAGFDGYTF
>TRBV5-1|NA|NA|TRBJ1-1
TGCGCCAGCAGCTTGACGTATTTTGGGGGCCACGCTGAAGCTTTCTTT
CASSLTYFGGHAEAFF
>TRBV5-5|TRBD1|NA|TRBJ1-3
TGTGCCAGCAGCTTACAGACAGGGCCGGGAAACACCATATATTTT
CASSLQTGPGNTIYF
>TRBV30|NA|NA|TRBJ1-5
TGTGCCTGGAGTCGCGACTATAGCAATCAGCCCCAGCATTTT
CAWSRDYSNQPQHF